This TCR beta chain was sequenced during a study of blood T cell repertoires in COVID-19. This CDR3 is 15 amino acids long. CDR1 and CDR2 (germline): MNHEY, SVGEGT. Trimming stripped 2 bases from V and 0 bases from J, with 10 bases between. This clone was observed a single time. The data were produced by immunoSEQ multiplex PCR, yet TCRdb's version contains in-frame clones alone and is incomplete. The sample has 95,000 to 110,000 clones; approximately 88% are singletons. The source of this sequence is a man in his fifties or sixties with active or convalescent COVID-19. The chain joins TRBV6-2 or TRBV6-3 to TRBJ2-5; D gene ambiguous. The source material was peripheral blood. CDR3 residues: CASSYLVPNQETQYF. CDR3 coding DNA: TGTGCCAGCAGTTACCTTGTCCCTAACCAAGAGACCCAGTACTTC.